Following are 5 T cell receptor beta chains from one sample sequenced in a study of shared clonotypes between healthy human individuals. Produced via immunoSEQ multiplex PCR; TCRdb's table is partial and in-frame only. This sample has roughly 1,100,000 clones; 65% to 75% occur once, and the top ten carry about 1.5%. The sequencing sample was made of memory CD4+ T cells sorted from blood. Subset described: CD45RA-negative fraction. These receptor sequences come from a man younger than 35 in good health.

The chain joins TRBV5-1 to TRBJ2-2; 9 bases align to TRBD1. With 4 bases clipped from V and 7 bases from J, the junction kept 8 bases outside the gene matches. Per germline, CDR1 SGHRS and CDR2 YFSETQ. CDR3 size: 15 residues. The CDR3 here is CASSDRDRAVGELFF. For the CDR3, the DNA is TGCGCCAGCAGCGACCGGGACAGGGCCGTCGGGGAGCTGTTTTTT.

CDR3 loop: CASSLEASGDHDTQYF. The CDR3 DNA reads as TGTGCCAGCAGCTTAGAGGCTAGCGGGGACCACGATACGCAGTATTTT. This chain links TRBV11-2 with TRBJ2-3, with 9 bases identical to TRBD2. After removal of 0 bases from V and 6 bases from J, the junction contained 7 bases not matched to a gene. This CDR3 is built from 16 residues. CDR1 SGHAT and CDR2 FQNNGV come from the germline V gene.

CDR3 bases: TGTGCCAGCAGCTTAGGACTAGCGGACAATGAGCAGTTCTTC. Protein product: CASSLGLADNEQFF. The V gene is TRBV7-8, the J gene TRBJ2-1; 9 bases map to TRBD2. Germline V gene sequence: CDR1 SGHVS, CDR2 FQNEAQ. The CDR3 length is 14 residues. J gave up 5 bases and V 1 base, and 0 bases lay outside the gene matches.

The rearrangement links TRBV6-5 to TRBJ1-1, with D tentatively TRBD1 (6 bases). V lost 2 bases and J 0 bases, leaving 10 bases between the germline ends. Germline values: CDR1 MNHEY, CDR2 SVGAGI. The CDR3 consists of 15 residues. The CDR3 protein is CASSYLRGLNTEAFF. The CDR3 nucleotides are TGTGCCAGCAGTTACCTCAGGGGACTGAACACTGAAGCTTTCTTT.

In its sample, this clone was seen a few times. The chain joins TRBV19 to TRBJ1-1; D unresolved. CDR1 is LNHDA and CDR2 is SQIVND in the germline V gene (reference sequence). This CDR3 region has 13 residues. V lost 5 bases to trimming and J lost 1 base, with 8 bases between them. CDR3 DNA: TGTGCCAGTAGTCCCTCTGGGAACACTGAAGCTTTCTTT. The encoded protein is CASSPSGNTEAFF.